This T cell receptor (beta chain) is drawn from a study of shared clonotypes between healthy human individuals. TCRdb keeps only in-frame clones here, not all; method: immunoSEQ multiplex PCR. This sample has more than 2 million clones; around 95% occur once, and the top ten carry more than 1.5%. Of note for this clone: Its antigen is not identified.

Study-wide results and caveats: Only blood was sampled; tissue repertoires likely differ. Among non-shared clonotypes, generation probabilities were lower than among those shared by all four donors.

As defined, naive CD8 cells were CD45RO-negative and positively selected for CCR7, with terminally differentiated effector memory CD45RA+ cells excluded. Donors were healthy HIV-negative adults without recently reported acute infections or vaccinations. The germline V gene encodes CDR1 SNHLY and CDR2 FYNNEI. This CDR3 is 14 amino acids long. Trimming removed 2 bases from V and 4 bases from J, with 9 bases in between. The TCR originated in a man in his late teens or twenties in good health. Some clones in this sample may be carry-over from other donors' samples. This chain connects TRBV2 to TRBJ1-5, with TRBD1 as a possible D gene (5 bases). The sequenced material came from naive CD8+ T cells from PBMCs. DNA for the CDR3: TGTGCCAGCAGTGAACTCTGGGGGAATCAGCCCCAGCATTTT. Translated, it gives CASSELWGNQPQHF.